A selection of T cell receptor beta chains follows, all from one sample in a study of cytomegalovirus exposure and HLA in healthy donors. Sequenced by immunoSEQ multiplex PCR; TCRdb stores in-frame clones only, minus some. The profile shows roughly 260,000 clones, 90% of them singletons. Source material: PBMCs. These receptors were taken from a woman under 30 in good health and CMV-seronegative. CDR3s include the opening cysteine and the closing phenylalanine or tryptophan. Fields, in order: clone size, D gene, V gene, J gene, CDR3 DNA, CDR3 protein. D genes are given only for firm matches. Expanded clones are given a class, and other clones once, few, many or no size at all.

clone size: once
D gene: -
V gene: TRBV6-5
J gene: TRBJ2-3
CDR3 DNA: TGTGCCAGCAGTTACATCCTAGGAGCAGATACGCAGTATTTT
CDR3 protein: CASSYILGADTQYF

clone size: -
D gene: TRBD1
V gene: TRBV4-3
J gene: TRBJ1-3
CDR3 DNA: TGCGCCAGCAGCCAAGATCATCTCAGGGGGTCGGCTGGAAACACCATATATTTT
CDR3 protein: CASSQDHLRGSAGNTIYF

clone size: -
D gene: TRBD1
V gene: TRBV7-2
J gene: TRBJ2-1
CDR3 DNA: TGTGCCAGCAGCTTGGGACAGCGGAATGAGCAGTTCTTC
CDR3 protein: CASSLGQRNEQFF

clone size: -
D gene: -
V gene: TRBV28
J gene: TRBJ1-4
CDR3 DNA: TGTGCCAGCAGTTCCGATGTGGTGGCGGCTAATGAAAAACTGTTTTTT
CDR3 protein: CASSSDVVAANEKLFF

clone size: -
D gene: -
V gene: TRBV10-2
J gene: TRBJ1-1
CDR3 DNA: TGCGCCAGCAGCCGGGACACCAATCCGAACACTGAAGCTTTCTTT
CDR3 protein: CASSRDTNPNTEAFF

clone size: -
D gene: -
V gene: TRBV19
J gene: TRBJ1-2
CDR3 DNA: TGTGCCACAAATACCGGGGATGGCTACACCTTC
CDR3 protein: CATNTGDGYTF

clone size: -
D gene: TRBD1
V gene: TRBV28
J gene: TRBJ2-7
CDR3 DNA: TGTGCCAGCAGTTTCGGACAGGGGGACTACGAGCAGTACTTC
CDR3 protein: CASSFGQGDYEQYF

clone size: -
D gene: -
V gene: TRBV25-1
J gene: TRBJ1-3
CDR3 DNA: TGTGCCAGCAGTGACGGACAGCTCTCTGGAAACACCATATATTTT
CDR3 protein: CASSDGQLSGNTIYF

clone size: -
D gene: TRBD1
V gene: TRBV2
J gene: TRBJ1-3
CDR3 DNA: TGTGCCGGGGGCAGGGGGCAAGGAAACACCATATATTTT
CDR3 protein: CAGGRGQGNTIYF

clone size: -
D gene: -
V gene: TRBV28
J gene: TRBJ2-2
CDR3 DNA: TGTGCCAGCAGCTCTGTTCTGAACACCGGGGAGCTGTTTTTT
CDR3 protein: CASSSVLNTGELFF

clone size: -
D gene: TRBD1
V gene: TRBV6-4
J gene: TRBJ2-1
CDR3 DNA: TGTGCCAGCAGTGTAGGGACAGGGGGCAATGAGCAGTTCTTC
CDR3 protein: CASSVGTGGNEQFF

clone size: -
D gene: -
V gene: TRBV28
J gene: TRBJ2-5
CDR3 DNA: TGTGCCAGCAGTTTACTAGCAGGAAGAGAGACCCAGTACTTC
CDR3 protein: CASSLLAGRETQYF

clone size: few
D gene: TRBD1
V gene: TRBV5-4
J gene: TRBJ2-5
CDR3 DNA: TGTGCCAGCAGTCGGGACAGCCAAGAGACCCAGTACTTC
CDR3 protein: CASSRDSQETQYF

clone size: once
D gene: TRBD2
V gene: TRBV10-3
J gene: TRBJ2-2
CDR3 DNA: TGTGCCATCAGTAGACTTGCGGGGGGCCAGGAGGACGGGGAGCTGTTTTTT
CDR3 protein: CAISRLAGGQEDGELFF

clone size: -
D gene: -
V gene: TRBV5-6
J gene: TRBJ2-4
CDR3 DNA: TGTGCCAGCAGCTACGAGAGGGATGGGGTTGACAAAAACATTCAGTACTTC
CDR3 protein: CASSYERDGVDKNIQYF

clone size: -
D gene: -
V gene: TRBV9
J gene: TRBJ2-7
CDR3 DNA: TGTGCCAGCAGCGATGGGCCCTACGAGCAGTACTTC
CDR3 protein: CASSDGPYEQYF

clone size: -
D gene: -
V gene: TRBV7-2
J gene: TRBJ1-2
CDR3 DNA: TGTGCCAGCAGCTTTTGGACAGAAAGACCTGGCTACACCTTC
CDR3 protein: CASSFWTERPGYTF

clone size: -
D gene: TRBD1
V gene: TRBV6-5
J gene: TRBJ1-2
CDR3 DNA: TGTGCCAGCAGTCAAGGACAGGGAGCGGGCTATGGCTACACCTTC
CDR3 protein: CASSQGQGAGYGYTF

clone size: -
D gene: -
V gene: TRBV5-1
J gene: TRBJ2-5
CDR3 DNA: TGCGCCAGCAATTCTGGGACACGGCGAGAGACCCAGTACTTC
CDR3 protein: CASNSGTRRETQYF

clone size: -
D gene: TRBD1
V gene: TRBV5-6
J gene: TRBJ1-2
CDR3 DNA: TGTGCCAGCAGCTTGAGGGGGACAGGTTCAAACTATGGCTACACCTTC
CDR3 protein: CASSLRGTGSNYGYTF

clone size: -
D gene: -
V gene: TRBV14
J gene: TRBJ1-2
CDR3 DNA: TGTGCCAGCAGCCCGACACCGGGGTTTTTTAACTATGGCTACACCTTC
CDR3 protein: CASSPTPGFFNYGYTF

clone size: -
D gene: -
V gene: TRBV7-2
J gene: TRBJ1-1
CDR3 DNA: TGTGCCAGCAGCTTAGTAAAAACGCCGCGGCCGATGAACACTGAAGCTTTCTTT
CDR3 protein: CASSLVKTPRPMNTEAFF

clone size: -
D gene: TRBD2
V gene: TRBV9
J gene: TRBJ2-3
CDR3 DNA: TGTGCCAGCAGCGTCGAACCGGGACTAGCTCCAGATACGCAGTATTTT
CDR3 protein: CASSVEPGLAPDTQYF

clone size: -
D gene: -
V gene: TRBV7-9
J gene: TRBJ1-3
CDR3 DNA: TGTGCCAGCAGCTTAGTGATTGGGAGGGAGTCTGGAAACACCATATATTTT
CDR3 protein: CASSLVIGRESGNTIYF

clone size: -
D gene: TRBD1
V gene: TRBV13
J gene: TRBJ1-6
CDR3 DNA: TGTGCCAGCACCCCACAGGGGGACTATAATTCACCCCTCCACTTT
CDR3 protein: CASTPQGDYNSPLHF

clone size: -
D gene: -
V gene: TRBV9
J gene: TRBJ2-3
CDR3 DNA: TGTGCCAGCAGCGTAGCAGGCAACCAACCAGATACGCAGTATTTT
CDR3 protein: CASSVAGNQPDTQYF

clone size: -
D gene: -
V gene: TRBV5-1
J gene: TRBJ2-1
CDR3 DNA: TGCGCCAGCAGCCCCCGGACAGGGAGGGCCAATGAGCAGTTCTTC
CDR3 protein: CASSPRTGRANEQFF

clone size: once
D gene: TRBD1
V gene: TRBV6-5
J gene: TRBJ1-5
CDR3 DNA: TGTGCCAGCAGTTACTCGAGGGGGCCCCAGCCCCAGCATTTT
CDR3 protein: CASSYSRGPQPQHF

clone size: -
D gene: TRBD1
V gene: TRBV28
J gene: TRBJ2-7
CDR3 DNA: TGTGCCAGCAGCATGGGACAGACTTTCTACGAGCAGTACTTC
CDR3 protein: CASSMGQTFYEQYF

clone size: once
D gene: -
V gene: TRBV7-9
J gene: TRBJ2-3
CDR3 DNA: TGTGCCAGCAGCTCCGGACTTAGCACAGATACGCAGTATTTT
CDR3 protein: CASSSGLSTDTQYF

clone size: once
D gene: -
V gene: TRBV7-9
J gene: TRBJ2-5
CDR3 DNA: TGTGCCAGCAGCTCAGTGTTGCGGGGTAGGGAGACCCAGTACTTC
CDR3 protein: CASSSVLRGRETQYF

clone size: -
D gene: -
V gene: TRBV19
J gene: TRBJ1-3
CDR3 DNA: TGTGCCGGAGGAGCTGGAAACACCATATATTTT
CDR3 protein: CAGGAGNTIYF

clone size: -
D gene: -
V gene: TRBV6-5
J gene: TRBJ1-2
CDR3 DNA: TGTGCCAGCAGTACGTGGGGCGAACTCTATGGCTACACCTTC
CDR3 protein: CASSTWGELYGYTF

clone size: -
D gene: -
V gene: TRBV11-2
J gene: TRBJ1-1
CDR3 DNA: TGTGCCAGCAGCTTAGTAGGCGCAGGAGGGACGCACACTGAAGCTTTCTTT
CDR3 protein: CASSLVGAGGTHTEAFF

clone size: -
D gene: TRBD2
V gene: TRBV27
J gene: TRBJ2-7
CDR3 DNA: TGTGCCAGCAGCCCCGGGACTAGCGGATCCTACGAGCAGTACTTC
CDR3 protein: CASSPGTSGSYEQYF

clone size: -
D gene: -
V gene: TRBV10-2
J gene: TRBJ1-5
CDR3 DNA: TGCGCCAGCAGTGAAGGCAGGGCAAGCAATCAGCCCCAGCATTTT
CDR3 protein: CASSEGRASNQPQHF

clone size: few
D gene: -
V gene: TRBV7-9
J gene: TRBJ1-2
CDR3 DNA: TGTGCCAGCAGCTCGACTCCCCGCTTCTATGGCTACACCTTC
CDR3 protein: CASSSTPRFYGYTF

clone size: -
D gene: TRBD1
V gene: TRBV29-1
J gene: TRBJ1-2
CDR3 DNA: TGCAGCGTTGAACCGACAGGGGGCGGTGGAGGTGGCTACACCTTC
CDR3 protein: CSVEPTGGGGGGYTF

clone size: -
D gene: -
V gene: TRBV28
J gene: TRBJ1-6
CDR3 DNA: TGTGCCAGCAGAAGCTCCTCCCGCCTTTCACCCCTCCACTTT
CDR3 protein: CASRSSSRLSPLHF

clone size: -
D gene: TRBD1
V gene: TRBV14
J gene: TRBJ1-2
CDR3 DNA: TGTGCCAGCAGCCAATTGGAAGGGGGCCTCTATGGCTACACCTTC
CDR3 protein: CASSQLEGGLYGYTF

clone size: -
D gene: TRBD1
V gene: TRBV4-1
J gene: TRBJ2-3
CDR3 DNA: TGCGCCAGCAGCCAAGATAACCGACAGGGGGATATCACAGATACGCAGTATTTT
CDR3 protein: CASSQDNRQGDITDTQYF

clone size: -
D gene: -
V gene: TRBV7-2
J gene: TRBJ2-3
CDR3 DNA: TGTGCCAGCAGGGTGGGGGGGGCCACAGATACGCAGTATTTT
CDR3 protein: CASRVGGATDTQYF